This paragraph reports one T cell receptor (beta chain). CDR3 size: 13 residues. Between the trimmed V and J ends, which lost 1 base and 5 bases, there was a span of 12 bases. Germline V gene sequence: CDR1 GTSNPN, CDR2 SVGIG (reference sequence). This entry is derived from a study of T cell changes during pregnancy in multiple sclerosis. TCRdb's copy holds only in-frame clones and misses some; the assay was immunoSEQ multiplex PCR. The sample lists about 100,000 clones; 85% to 95% were seen once. Source: peripheral blood, taken before pregnancy. This clonotype originated in a female donor with multiple sclerosis, enrolled in a pregnancy study. The rearrangement links TRBV30 to TRBJ2-7, with D possibly TRBD1 on 6 matching bases. Here the CDR3 DNA reads TGTGCCTGGAGTGCCAACAGGGTCCACGAGCAGTACTTC. It yields the protein CAWSANRVHEQYF. The variable domain in full, with the rest retrieved from reference TRBV30 and TRBJ2-7, is SQTIHQWPATLVQPVGSPLSLECTVEGTSNPNLYWYRQAAGRGLQLLFYSVGIGQISSEVPQNLSASRPQDRQFILSSKKLLLSDSGFYLCAWSANRVHEQYFGPGTRLTVT.